One sample yielded the 3 T cell receptor beta chains listed below, sequenced in a study of cytomegalovirus exposure and HLA in healthy donors. Primers included in the PCR were 60 Vbeta and 13 Jbeta primers. The protocol was immunoSEQ multiplex PCR, while the TCRdb copy is restricted to in-frame clones and leaves out a portion. This sample has tens of thousands of clones, with around three quarters found just once. Source material: PBMCs. The receptors stem from a man aged 18-30 years in good health and CMV-seropositive.

This chain uses TRBV28 with TRBJ1-4; 9 bases fit TRBD1. With V trimmed by 3 bases and J by 8 bases, 10 bases remained unmatched. This CDR3 comprises 16 residues. Germline assignment: CDR1 MDHEN and CDR2 SYDVKM. The CDR3 DNA reads TGTGCCAGCAGTTTGGGACAGGGCCCCAAGTGGGAAAAACTGTTTTTT. It codes for CASSLGQGPKWEKLFF.

The chain combines TRBV6-1 with TRBJ1-1, with 7 bases aligning to TRBD1. The V gene end was trimmed by 6 bases and the J gene end by 9 bases; junction bases not matched to a gene: 10. The CDR3 runs 13 residues. Looked up from germline, CDR1 is MNHNS and CDR2 is SASEGT. CDR3 in amino acids: CASSLGTEEKAFF. The CDR3 coding sequence is TGTGCCAGCAGCCTAGGGACAGAAGAAAAAGCTTTCTTT.

The chain uses TRBV5-3 and TRBJ2-5; the D is unclear. TRBV5-3 is identified as an open reading frame with a role that is uncertain. The CDR3 loop spans 12 amino acids. With 5 bases removed from V and 0 bases from J, the gap between germline ends came to 5 bases. The CDR3 DNA follows: TGTGCCAGAAGGGAGTACCAAGAGACCCAGTACTTC. It codes for CARREYQETQYF.